The rows below give T cell receptor beta chains drawn from one sample of a study of blood T cell repertoires in COVID-19. Measured with immunoSEQ multiplex PCR; TCRdb has only the in-frame clones, and not every one. The data contain some 170,000 clones, roughly 87% of them singletons. The sample comprised PBMCs or T cells enriched from blood (not recorded which). The receptors originated from a human donor with acute COVID-19. The donor label of this sample is uncertain. CDR3s include the opening cysteine and the closing phenylalanine or tryptophan. A D gene is named only where the DNA matches it firmly. Clone size appears in some rows only: once, few, many, or a class for an expanded clone.

size	V	J	D	CDR3	DNA
few	TRBV30	TRBJ2-3	TRBD2	CAWKAGGPSTDTQYF	TGTGCCTGGAAGGCGGGGGGGCCGAGCACAGATACGCAGTATTTT
NA	TRBV2	TRBJ2-7	NA	CASKLAGEQYF	TGTGCCAGCAAACTAGCTGGCGAGCAGTACTTC
NA	TRBV19	TRBJ1-5	NA	CASSIGSAQPQHF	TGTGCCAGTAGTATAGGGAGTGCTCAGCCCCAGCATTTT
NA	TRBV2	TRBJ2-7	NA	CASSEGSGRDEQYF	TGTGCCAGCAGTGAAGGCTCAGGCAGGGACGAGCAGTACTTC
few	TRBV4-1	TRBJ1-1	TRBD1	CASSLIRDSNTEAFF	TGCGCCAGCAGCCTCATACGGGACAGCAACACTGAAGCTTTCTTT
NA	TRBV11-2	TRBJ1-2	TRBD1	CASSTLRDRADYGYTF	TGTGCCAGCAGCACTCTACGGGACAGGGCCGACTATGGCTACACCTTC
NA	TRBV11-2	TRBJ1-1	NA	CASSQPLENTEAFF	TGTGCCAGCAGCCAACCCCTAGAGAACACTGAAGCTTTCTTT
NA	TRBV9	TRBJ2-7	TRBD1	CASSVVLRQGPVEQYF	TGTGCCAGCAGCGTAGTTTTACGACAGGGGCCGGTCGAGCAGTACTTC
NA	TRBV9	TRBJ1-1	NA	CASSQRVEGTEAFF	TGTGCCAGCAGTCAAAGGGTTGAGGGCACTGAAGCTTTCTTT
NA	TRBV10-1	TRBJ2-3	NA	CASSEGRGADTQYF	TGCGCCAGCAGTGAGGGCAGGGGGGCAGATACGCAGTATTTT
NA	TRBV24-1	TRBJ1-1	TRBD1	CATSVRTGGYTEAFF	TGTGCCACCAGTGTCCGGACAGGGGGCTACACTGAAGCTTTCTTT
once	TRBV9	TRBJ2-3	TRBD1	CASSVADRGTDTQYF	TGTGCCAGCAGCGTAGCGGACAGGGGGACAGATACGCAGTATTTT
NA	TRBV7-6	TRBJ1-1	NA	CASSSAAEAFF	TGTGCCAGCAGCTCCGCGGCAGAAGCTTTCTTT
NA	TRBV9	TRBJ2-5	TRBD1	CASSVGQGAIQTQYF	TGTGCCAGCAGCGTAGGACAGGGGGCTATACAGACCCAGTACTTC
NA	TRBV5-1	TRBJ2-7	NA	CASRSNYEQYF	TGCGCCAGCAGATCTAATTACGAGCAGTACTTC
once	TRBV28	TRBJ2-7	TRBD1	CASSLVGRQGHEQYF	TGTGCCAGCAGTTTGGTCGGAAGACAGGGCCACGAGCAGTACTTC
NA	TRBV2	TRBJ2-7	NA	CASSEIGQAYEQYF	TGTGCCAGCAGTGAAATCGGTCAGGCCTACGAGCAGTACTTC
NA	TRBV12-5	TRBJ1-1	TRBD1	CASGGGQTNTEAFF	TGTGCTAGTGGGGGGGGACAGACGAACACTGAAGCTTTCTTT
NA	TRBV14	TRBJ2-7	TRBD1	CASSQVGTGGNLEQYF	TGTGCCAGCAGCCAAGTTGGGACAGGGGGCAATCTCGAGCAGTACTTC
NA	TRBV5-1	TRBJ2-1	NA	CASSWGQIEVEQFF	TGCGCCAGCAGCTGGGGACAAATCGAAGTCGAGCAGTTCTTC
NA	TRBV27	TRBJ1-1	NA	CASSSPGQNTEAFF	TGTGCCAGCAGTTCCCCCGGACAGAACACTGAAGCTTTCTTT
NA	TRBV4-1	TRBJ1-3	TRBD1	CASSQGPGQGGNTIYF	TGCGCCAGCAGCCAAGGACCGGGACAGGGGGGAAACACCATATATTTT
NA	TRBV6-5	TRBJ1-1	NA	CASSYPLRAGDTEAFF	TGTGCCAGCAGTTATCCACTTCGCGCAGGGGACACTGAAGCTTTCTTT
NA	TRBV11-2	TRBJ2-7	TRBD2	CASSLVISGGYNEQYF	TGTGCCAGCAGCTTAGTTATTAGCGGGGGGTATAACGAGCAGTACTTC
few	TRBV5-1	TRBJ1-1	NA	CASSSSVLMNTEAFF	NA
NA	TRBV18	TRBJ1-3	TRBD1	CASSPQGAAGNTIYF	TGTGCCAGCTCACCGCAGGGGGCGGCTGGAAACACCATATATTTT
NA	TRBV11-2	TRBJ2-3	NA	CASSPGQTSTDTQYF	TGTGCCAGCAGCCCCGGACAGACTAGCACAGATACGCAGTATTTT
NA	TRBV7-2	TRBJ2-1	NA	CASSLGLAFYNEQFF	TGTGCCAGCAGCTTAGGGCTAGCGTTCTACAATGAGCAGTTCTTC
NA	TRBV30	TRBJ1-1	TRBD1	CAWATGTWAAFF	TGTGCCTGGGCGACAGGGACGTGGGCAGCTTTCTTT
NA	TRBV19	TRBJ1-2	TRBD1	CASSIDPTGTSGGYTF	TGTGCCAGTAGTATAGACCCGACAGGGACCTCCGGTGGCTACACCTTC
NA	TRBV19	TRBJ2-3	NA	CASSMGPGEDTQYF	TGTGCCAGTAGTATGGGGCCTGGAGAAGATACGCAGTATTTT
NA	TRBV12-3/TRBV12-4	TRBJ2-1	NA	CASSQTGEQFF	TGTGCCAGCAGTCAAACGGGTGAGCAGTTCTTC
NA	TRBV13	TRBJ1-2	TRBD1	CASSLTGAAPGYTF	TGTGCCAGCAGCCTTACAGGGGCAGCCCCGGGCTACACCTTC
NA	TRBV3-1/TRBV3-2	TRBJ2-3	TRBD2	CASSQPGTIPSTDTQYF	TGTGCCAGCAGCCAGCCCGGGACTATACCTAGCACAGATACGCAGTATTTT
once	TRBV4-1	TRBJ1-1	NA	CASSQVIRSGTEAFF	TGCGCCAGCAGCCAAGTAATTAGGAGCGGCACTGAAGCTTTCTTT
NA	TRBV5-6	TRBJ2-2	NA	CASSFGGTGELFF	TGTGCCAGCAGCTTTGGGGGGACCGGGGAGCTGTTTTTT
NA	TRBV7-9	TRBJ1-4	TRBD1	CASSPPGQGREKLFF	TGTGCCAGCAGCCCACCGGGACAGGGAAGGGAAAAACTGTTTTTT
NA	TRBV24-1	TRBJ1-1	NA	CATSDFTQREAFF	TGTGCCACCAGTGATTTTACCCAGCGTGAAGCTTTCTTT